The T cell receptor (beta chain) under discussion was sequenced for a study of CD8 T cells in Susac syndrome. Study background: Active disease was present in 5 or 6 of the sequenced Susac syndrome patients, whereas fewer than ten of them were in remission.

V was clipped by 6 bases and J by 2 bases, with 14 bases between them. Germline V lookup: CDR1 SEHNR, CDR2 FQNEAQ (reference sequence). The CDR3 covers 15 residues. The authors reverse transcribed roughly 0.5 to 1 ug RNA with random hexamers. The authors amplified TCR beta CDR3 across 54 Vbeta and 13 Jbeta using immunoSEQ multiplex PCR. One entry per CDR3 protein results from TCRdb running MiXCR on the immunoSEQ multiplex PCR reads. The table shows about 140,000 distinct CDR3 sequences, with almost 96% occurring only once. The rearrangement uses TRBV7-9 and TRBJ1-3, with D tentatively TRBD1 (6 bases). The specimen was CD4+ T cells from PBMCs. The sequence was obtained from a human donor with Susac syndrome. DNA for the CDR3: TGTGCCAGCAGTCTCAGGGGACCGACTGGAAACACCATATATTTT. Protein sequence: CASSLRGPTGNTIYF.